The next 4 T cell receptor beta chains were all read from a single sample in a study of blood T cell repertoires in COVID-19. Produced via immunoSEQ multiplex PCR; TCRdb's table is partial and in-frame only. Of fewer than 60,000 clones in the sample, approximately 85% were seen once. The material sequenced was peripheral blood. The source is a man between 60 and 75 years old with acute or convalescent COVID-19.

The V and J genes are TRBV5-1 and TRBJ2-7; 11 nucleotides match TRBD1. Germline V gene lookup returns CDR1 SGHRS and CDR2 YFSETQ. The junction had 3 bases not matched to a gene; V was cut back by 0 bases and J by 7 bases. The CDR3 is 14 residues long. CDR3 sequence reads: CASSLGTGGEEQYF. CDR3 coding DNA: TGCGCCAGCAGCTTGGGGACAGGGGGCGAGGAGCAGTACTTC. The full variable domain, in which reference TRBV5-1 and TRBJ2-7 provide the parts outside the CDR3, is KAGVTQTPRYLIKTRGQQVTLSCSPISGHRSVSWYQQTPGQGLQFLFEYFSETQRNKGNFPGRFSGRQFSNSRSEMNVSTLELGDSALYLCASSLGTGGEEQYFGPGTRLTVT.

This clone came up a few times. The V call is TRBV19, the J call TRBJ2-7; the match to TRBD2 covers 8 bases. CDR3 length: 16 amino acids. The germline gives CDR1 LNHDA, CDR2 SQIVND (reference sequence). Losses at the gene ends were 5 bases for V and 1 base for J; bases not matched to a gene: 10. The CDR3 loop is CASSRHGTSGSYEQYF. The CDR3 DNA sequence: TGTGCCAGTAGTCGCCACGGAACTAGCGGATCCTACGAGCAGTACTTC.

This chain joins TRBV11-3 and TRBJ1-4, with D possibly being TRBD1 (5 bases). The CDR3 is 15 amino acids. V lost 5 bases and J lost 2, with 12 bases in between. Germline CDR1 and CDR2: SGHNT and YENEEA. CDR3 nucleotides: TGTGCCAGCAGCCCCAGGGAAAGCACTAATGAAAAACTGTTTTTT. Translating gives CASSPRESTNEKLFF.

The chain is built from TRBV28 and TRBJ1-4, with D possibly TRBD1 on 6 matching bases. The CDR3 sequence is 15 residues long. V was trimmed by 5 bases and J by 3 bases, leaving 13 bases between them. CDR1 MDHEN and CDR2 SYDVKM come from the germline V gene. CDR3 amino acids: CASSTTGVPNEKLFF. The CDR3 DNA reads TGTGCCAGCAGTACGACAGGTGTTCCTAATGAAAAACTGTTTTTT.